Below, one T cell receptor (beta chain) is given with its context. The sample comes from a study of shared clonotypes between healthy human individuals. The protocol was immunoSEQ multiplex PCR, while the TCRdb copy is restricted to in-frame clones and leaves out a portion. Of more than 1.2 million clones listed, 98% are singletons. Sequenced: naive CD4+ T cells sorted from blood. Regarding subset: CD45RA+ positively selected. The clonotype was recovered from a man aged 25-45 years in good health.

The CDR3 region is CASSPLAGLVDEQYF. CDR3 DNA: TGTGCCAGCTCACCTTTAGCGGGATTAGTCGACGAGCAGTACTTC. The V call is TRBV18, the J call TRBJ2-7; 8 nucleotides line up with TRBD2. This CDR3 contains 15 residues. Germline-derived CDR1 and CDR2 are KGHSH and LQKENI. V lost 3 bases, J lost 5 bases, and 9 bases stayed unmatched. Supplemented by reference TRBV18 and TRBJ2-7, the full variable domain reads NAGVMQNPRHLVRRRGQEARLRCSPMKGHSHVYWYRQLPEEGLKFMVYLQKENIIDESGMPKERFSAEFPKEGPSILRIQQVVRGDSAAYFCASSPLAGLVDEQYFGPGTRLTVT.